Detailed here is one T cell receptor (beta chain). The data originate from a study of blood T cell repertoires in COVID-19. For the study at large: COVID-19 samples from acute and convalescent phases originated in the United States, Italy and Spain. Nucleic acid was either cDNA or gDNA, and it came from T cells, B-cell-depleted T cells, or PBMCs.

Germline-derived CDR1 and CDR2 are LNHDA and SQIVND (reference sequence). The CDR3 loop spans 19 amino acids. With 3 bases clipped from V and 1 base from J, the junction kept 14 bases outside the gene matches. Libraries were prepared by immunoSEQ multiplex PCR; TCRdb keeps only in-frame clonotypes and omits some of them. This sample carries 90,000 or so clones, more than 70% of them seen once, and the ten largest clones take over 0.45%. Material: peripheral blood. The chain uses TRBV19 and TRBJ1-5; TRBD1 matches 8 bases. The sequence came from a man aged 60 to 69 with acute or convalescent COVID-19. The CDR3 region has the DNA TGTGCCAGTAGTATCCCTGCGGGGGACAGGCGGAGGAGCAATCAGCCCCAGCATTTT. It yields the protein CASSIPAGDRRRSNQPQHF.